The next 22 T cell receptor beta chains were all read from a single sample in a study of cytomegalovirus exposure and HLA in healthy donors. The PCR used 60 Vbeta and 13 Jbeta primers. Clones were read by immunoSEQ multiplex PCR, and TCRdb kept only the in-frame ones, dropping some. The sample has 160,000 or so clones, roughly four fifths seen once. Source material: PBMCs. These receptor sequences come from a woman aged 45-60 years in good health and CMV-seronegative.

This clone was counted between two and nine times. The chain is built from TRBV7-2 and TRBJ2-3; perhaps TRBD2 as D (5 bases). With 2 bases removed from V and 3 bases from J, the gap between germline ends came to 15 bases. Germline values: CDR1 SGHTA, CDR2 FQGNSA. This CDR3 region has 16 residues. The CDR3 sequence is CASSLMAGVETDTQYF. The DNA of the CDR3 is TGTGCCAGCAGCTTAATGGCGGGCGTTGAGACAGATACGCAGTATTTT.

CDR3: CASSTPTGGGGVAEQFF. The CDR3, as DNA: TGTGCCAGCAGCACCCCGACAGGGGGTGGTGGGGTGGCTGAGCAGTTCTTC. The chain is built from TRBV5-4 and TRBJ2-1; 9 positions agree with TRBD1. CDR1 SGHNT and CDR2 YYREEE come from the germline V gene (reference sequence). The ends lost 4 bases at V and 9 bases at J; junction bases unmatched: 17. The CDR3 is 17 residues long.

There are a few counts of this clone. This chain links TRBV7-6 with TRBJ2-5; perhaps TRBD2 as D (6 bases). Germline V gene sequence: CDR1 SGHVS, CDR2 FNYEAQ. The V end lost 4 bases, the J end lost 4 bases, and 10 bases lay between the germline ends. The CDR3 is 13 amino acids. CDR3 nucleotide sequence: TGTGCCAGCAGCTCGGACTATTCAGAGACCCAGTACTTC. Protein product: CASSSDYSETQYF.

The chain is built from TRBV9 and TRBJ2-1; D is possibly TRBD2 (6 bases). Germline V gene lookup returns CDR1 SGDLS and CDR2 YYNGEE. CDR3 length: 16 amino acids. Trimming shortened V by 0 bases and J by 8 bases, and 18 bases separated the two germline ends. CDR3 in DNA: TGTGCCAGCAGCGTAGGGCTACCCGGGGGAATAGATGAGCAGTTCTTC. Translation gives CASSVGLPGGIDEQFF.

In DNA, the CDR3 is TGTGCCTGGAGTGTGGGGACTAGCAATGAGCAGTTCTTC. It translates to CAWSVGTSNEQFF. V usage is TRBV30 and J usage is TRBJ2-1; 8 positions agree with TRBD2. This CDR3 spans 13 amino acids. V gave up 0 bases and J gave up 6 bases; unmatched junction bases: 1. The germline CDR1 and CDR2 sequences are GTSNPN and SVGIG (reference sequence).

This chain connects TRBV5-1 to TRBJ2-1; unclear D gene. The CDR3 length is 14 residues. V was pared by 6 bases and J by 0 bases, with 10 bases between. From germline, CDR1 is SGHRS and CDR2 YFSETQ. The CDR3 spells CASNPQYSYNEQFF. The CDR3, as DNA: TGCGCCAGCAACCCACAGTACTCCTACAATGAGCAGTTCTTC.

J is TRBJ2-2 and V is TRBV7-3, with TRBD2 matching over 11 bases. The V and J ends lost 4 bases and 4 bases, in that order; junction bases with no gene match: 2. In germline, CDR1 is SGHTA, CDR2 FQGTGA. This CDR3 comprises 15 residues. The CDR3 DNA reads TGTGCCAGCAGCTCTAGCGGGGGGATCACCGGGGAGCTGTTTTTT. Translating gives CASSSSGGITGELFF.

CDR3 amino acids: CASSLFSGSSYNEQFF. DNA for the CDR3: TGTGCCAGCAGTTTGTTTAGCGGGAGCTCCTACAATGAGCAGTTCTTC. The rearrangement links TRBV6-5 to TRBJ2-1; 9 bases align to TRBD2. The germline V gene has CDR1 MNHEY and CDR2 SVGAGI. V lost 4 bases to trimming and J lost 0 bases; unmatched junction nucleotides: 4. The CDR3 is 16 amino acids.

This rearrangement joins TRBV19 to TRBJ2-5, with D tentatively TRBD2 (7 bases). Germline CDR1 and CDR2: LNHDA and SQIVND (reference sequence). V was pared by 4 bases and J by 5 bases, with 17 bases between. This CDR3 has 15 amino acids. The CDR3 region has the DNA TGTGCCAGTAGTACACAGGGAGGGAGTACGGAGACCCAGTACTTC. This gives the protein CASSTQGGSTETQYF.

V gene TRBV11-2 combines with J gene TRBJ2-5; the match to TRBD2 covers 9 bases. V shed 7 bases and J 5 bases; nucleotides not matched to a gene: 8. This CDR3 spans 14 amino acids. The germline CDR1 and CDR2 sequences are SGHAT and FQNNGV. In nucleotides, the CDR3 is TGTGCCAGCACACGCGGGGGGGCGGGGGAGACCCAGTACTTC. It specifies CASTRGGAGETQYF.

This clone has just one count. This CDR3 is CASSTLTGTNYGYTF. Here the CDR3 DNA reads TGTGCCAGCAGCACGCTGACAGGGACTAACTATGGCTACACCTTC. The chain carries TRBV7-9 and TRBJ1-2; 7 positions match TRBD1. CDR3 length: 15 residues. V was clipped by 5 bases and J by 0 bases; unmatched bases: 6. Germline CDR1 reads SEHNR; CDR2 reads FQNEAQ (reference sequence).

The CDR3 protein is CASSPTGGGTDTQYF. The CDR3 DNA reads TGTGCCAGCAGCCCAACCGGGGGGGGCACAGATACGCAGTATTTT. V is TRBV7-9 and J is TRBJ2-3; 8 bases fit TRBD2. Per germline, CDR1 SEHNR and CDR2 FQNEAQ (reference sequence). V dropped 5 bases and J dropped 1; count of bases not matched to a gene: 5. This CDR3 has 15 residues.

V and J are TRBV14 and TRBJ1-4; D uncertain. The CDR3 extends over 14 amino acids. V was cut by 1 base and J by 2 bases, with 5 bases left in between. Germline values: CDR1 SGHDN, CDR2 FVKESK. DNA of the CDR3: TGTGCCAGCAGCCAAGCACAGACTAATGAAAAACTGTTTTTT. As protein: CASSQAQTNEKLFF.

The chain employs TRBV6-5 and TRBJ2-4, with 8 positions matching TRBD1. The CDR3 has 14 amino acids. Trimming removed 6 bases from V and 14 bases from J; junction bases left unmatched: 15. The V gene's germline CDR1 is MNHEY and CDR2 SVGAGI. The DNA of the CDR3 is TGTGCCAGCAGCCTACACCAGGACAGGGAAAAGAAGTACTTC. Encoded protein: CASSLHQDREKKYF.

The J gene is TRBJ2-3, the V gene TRBV5-1, with 7 bases that match TRBD2. The CDR3 consists of 16 residues. Germline V gene sequence: CDR1 SGHRS, CDR2 YFSETQ. Unmatched junction bases numbered 8, after V lost 0 bases and J lost 4 bases. CDR3 DNA sequence: TGCGCCAGCAGCTTGGCTGAGGGAGGGCGCCCAGATACGCAGTATTTT. As protein: CASSLAEGGRPDTQYF.

This clone has a handful of counts. This CDR3 fails to terminate in the conserved phenylalanine or tryptophan, so it likely reflects a read error. The limits of the CDR3 on the DNA are not certain, so only TCRdb's listed CDR3 is given. Other DNA sequences in this sample translate to the same CDR3. Here the CDR3 reads CTSSDRTGGLWLHL. V is TRBV1 and J is TRBJ1-2; the table calls TRBD1, which could not be checked here. TRBV1 is a listed pseudogene. Ends included, the CDR3 has 14 residues.

The chain employs TRBV5-4 and TRBJ1-1; D is uncertain. V lost 3 bases to trimming and J lost 1 base, with 7 bases between them. Per germline, CDR1 SGHNT and CDR2 YYREEE (reference sequence). This CDR3 is built from 13 residues. This CDR3 is CASSSEGNTEAFF. CDR3 DNA sequence: TGTGCCAGCAGCTCCGAGGGGAACACTGAAGCTTTCTTT. The full variable domain, completed using reference TRBV5-4 and TRBJ1-1, is ETGVTQSPTHLIKTRGQQVTLRCSSQSGHNTVSWYQQALGQGPQFIFQYYREEENGRGNFPPRFSGLQFPNYSSELNVNALELDDSALYLCASSSEGNTEAFFGQGTRLTVV.

The chain has TRBV19 and TRBJ2-5; tentatively, D is TRBD1 (6 bases). This CDR3 has 14 residues. The germline V and J ends were trimmed by 3 bases and 0 bases, with 8 bases remaining between them. Germline V lookup: CDR1 LNHDA, CDR2 SQIVND (reference sequence). This CDR3 is CASSIRDNQETQYF. The CDR3 DNA is TGTGCCAGTAGTATCCGGGACAACCAAGAGACCCAGTACTTC. The variable domain in full, completed from reference TRBV19 and TRBJ2-5, reads DGGITQSPKYLFRKEGQNVTLSCEQNLNHDAMYWYRQDPGQGLRLIYYSQIVNDFQKGDIAEGYSVSREKKESFPLTVTSAQKNPTAFYLCASSIRDNQETQYFGPGTRLLVL.

The chain uses TRBV9 and TRBJ2-7; no reliable D call. The CDR3 has 14 amino acids. Trimming cost V 4 bases and J 0 bases, with 11 bases left between them. Per the germline V gene, CDR1 is SGDLS and CDR2 is YYNGEE. The CDR3 DNA sequence: TGTGCCAGCAGCCCCCACTCGAGCTCCTACGAGCAGTACTTC. Its protein is CASSPHSSSYEQYF.

The chain couples TRBV7-2 to TRBJ2-5, with 8 nucleotides matching TRBD2. The CDR3 covers 14 residues. Germline V gives CDR1 SGHTA, CDR2 FQGNSA. J gave up 4 bases and V 5 bases, and 6 bases lay outside the gene matches. The CDR3 protein is CASSPTSGAETQYF. The CDR3 nucleotides read TGTGCCAGCAGCCCCACTAGCGGTGCAGAGACCCAGTACTTC.

V gene TRBV2 combines with J gene TRBJ2-2, with a weak D call TRBD1 (5 bases). Trimming took 6 bases from V and 2 from J, leaving 10 bases between them. The CDR3 has 14 residues. Germline V gives CDR1 SNHLY, CDR2 FYNNEI. This CDR3 reads CASRETDNTGELFF. CDR3 sequence (DNA): TGTGCCAGCAGGGAGACAGATAACACCGGGGAGCTGTTTTTT.

Only one count was recorded for this clone. The J gene is TRBJ1-2, the V gene TRBV25-1; TRBD1 might be the D (6 bases). The CDR3 is made up of 13 amino acids. Per germline, CDR1 MGHDK and CDR2 SYGVNS. Deletions cut 8 bases from V and 8 bases from J, with 18 bases between. In DNA form, the CDR3 reads TGTGCCAGCGGGCCTACCTCAGGGGCGGGCTACACCTTC. Translating it yields CASGPTSGAGYTF.